Sequencing of this TCR beta chain was carried out in a study of blood T cell repertoires in COVID-19. Study as a whole: Collection of acute and convalescent COVID-19 samples took place in the United States, Italy and Spain. The cDNA or gDNA used as material had been derived from T cells, B-cell-depleted T cells, or PBMCs.

The CDR3 length is 14 residues. After removal of 4 bases from V and 0 bases from J, the junction contained 2 bases not matched to a gene. Germline CDR1 reads MNHEY; CDR2 reads SVGAGI. Profiled with immunoSEQ multiplex PCR; TCRdb holds only in-frame clones, not every one. The sample records 200,000 or so clones, more than 75% being singletons. Sequenced material: peripheral blood. This rearrangement joins TRBV6-5 to TRBJ1-1; 7 bases fit TRBD1. The receptor's source is a man in his fifties or sixties with acute or convalescent COVID-19. The CDR3 DNA sequence: TGTGCCAGCAGTTCGACAGGGATGAACACTGAAGCTTTCTTT. It codes for CASSSTGMNTEAFF.